This TCR beta chain is drawn from a study of T cells in Graves' hyperthyroidism and ophthalmopathy. Study at large: Initial diagnosis, before any treatment, was when peripheral blood was collected.

The CDR3 regions of TCR beta were amplified from RNA transcripts. Initially, a first-round RT-PCR of the TCR CDR3 employed the HTBI primer set. TCRdb independently ran MiXCR on the multiplex PCR reads; one entry per CDR3 protein. The sample has roughly 530,000 distinct CDR3 sequences, 17% seen once. Disease lasting under 3 months, a NOSPECS grade of at least 4, and a Clinical Activity Score of at least 3 were features of the ophthalmopathy patients. This clonotype occurred many times. The CDR3 covers 12 residues. Trimming pared 1 base from V and 8 bases from J, leaving 9 bases between. Germline CDR1 GTSNPN, CDR2 SVGIG (reference sequence).

This chain joins TRBV30 and TRBJ2-1; D is perhaps TRBD2 (5 bases). The sequencing input was blood. The sequence was obtained from a woman between 18 and 29 years old with Graves' ophthalmopathy. The CDR3 sequence: CAWSALLDEQFF. The CDR3 region has the DNA TGTGCCTGGAGTGCTCTACTAGATGAGCAGTTCTTC.